This is a list of T cell receptor beta chains from one sample in a study of T cell responses to AZD1222 COVID-19 vaccine. Produced via immunoSEQ multiplex PCR; TCRdb's table is partial and in-frame only. The data hold about 150,000 clones, with under 95% observed a single time. The specimen comprised peripheral blood, sampled 28 days after the second dose of the MenACWY control vaccine. The source of these receptors is an adult who received the MenACWY meningococcal vaccine as a control. Both conserved end residues are trimmed from each CDR3. Expanded clones get a size class; other rows say once, few or many, or leave the size out.

V,size,J,CDR3
TRBV18,-,TRBJ1-2,ASSPYTDRDYGYT
TRBV3-1/TRBV3-2,-,TRBJ2-4,ASSQGFSGGAKNIQY
TRBV14,-,TRBJ1-2,ASSQDRWDRGGYT
TRBV5-4,few,TRBJ1-5,ASSFVRGAVDQPQH
TRBV19,-,TRBJ2-5,ASSTLAGKEETQY
TRBV10-3,-,TRBJ2-7,AISIPGTSSYEQY
TRBV6-5,-,TRBJ2-7,ASSLGGGPFGEQY
TRBV30,-,TRBJ2-2,AWSVGSTGELF
TRBV7-6,-,TRBJ2-3,ASSLVRGGPDTQY
TRBV7-2,-,TRBJ2-1,ASSLSGGESYNEQF
TRBV7-2,-,TRBJ1-5,ASSLVGSNQPQH
TRBV3-1/TRBV3-2,-,TRBJ2-1,ASSQGVGTPSTGEQF
TRBV19,-,TRBJ2-2,ASRGQNTGELF
TRBV6-2/TRBV6-3,-,TRBJ1-4,ASSRPGGAEWDEKLF
TRBV5-6,-,TRBJ2-2,ASSRPGGTGELF
TRBV6-2/TRBV6-3,few,TRBJ1-6,ASSYKGAGSPLH
TRBV6-2/TRBV6-3,-,TRBJ1-5,ASSPYAGQGGNQPQH
TRBV7-8,-,TRBJ1-5,ASRMEAAGNQPQH
TRBV5-1,-,TRBJ1-3,ASSLAGDSSGNTIY
TRBV3-1/TRBV3-2,-,TRBJ2-5,ASSHRGTIQETQY
TRBV13,-,TRBJ1-2,ASSLVLGGIDNYGYT
TRBV7-2,-,TRBJ1-1,ASSLIPGRGTEAF
TRBV3-1/TRBV3-2,-,TRBJ1-5,ARTPGQGINQPQH
TRBV5-6,-,TRBJ2-3,ASSLVRTDTQY
TRBV6-2/TRBV6-3,-,TRBJ1-5,ASSHENHPRPQH
TRBV12-3/TRBV12-4,-,TRBJ1-1,ASSLTAGEAF
TRBV28,-,TRBJ1-2,ASSLSNRVDYGYT
TRBV5-1,-,TRBJ2-3,ASSFGTGGADTQY
TRBV6-6,-,TRBJ2-7,ASSPKLLAGEPYEQY
TRBV28,-,TRBJ1-6,ASSLFAGTSTPLH
TRBV28,-,TRBJ2-2,ASTPLPGIMNTGELF
TRBV24-1,-,TRBJ2-3,ATSEWVDREKTDTQY
TRBV4-3,-,TRBJ1-4,ASSQEGTGSATNEKLF
TRBV2,-,TRBJ1-5,ASRKGQEGQPQH
TRBV5-6,few,TRBJ2-2,ASSPLGGTNTGELF
TRBV28,-,TRBJ2-7,ASSSAKEGSYEQY
TRBV7-9,-,TRBJ2-7,ASTATGADYEQY
TRBV9,-,TRBJ2-7,ASSPYLDRGEQY
TRBV28,-,TRBJ2-7,ASVSNPGQGGHEQY
TRBV10-3,-,TRBJ2-1,AISRGTSGGDEQF
TRBV7-9,-,TRBJ1-6,ASSLAAATGNNSPLH
TRBV10-3,-,TRBJ1-4,AISESTSTNEKLF
TRBV2,few,TRBJ2-2,ASSESRSGELF
TRBV28,-,TRBJ1-2,ASSPTGAVGYT
TRBV19,-,TRBJ1-2,ASSPGTDYGYT
TRBV19,-,TRBJ1-1,ASSRQGDRTEAF
TRBV4-1,-,TRBJ2-1,ASSQEEGLAGDTSYNEQF
TRBV30,-,TRBJ1-3,AWSGRGNTIY
TRBV6-2/TRBV6-3,-,TRBJ2-1,ASSRPSSEWGSYNEQF
TRBV2,-,TRBJ2-4,ASSEDKDIQY
TRBV7-9,-,TRBJ1-5,ASTPDGNQPQH
TRBV18,-,TRBJ1-5,ASSPLGQGFQPQH
TRBV10-3,-,TRBJ2-3,AISDRSRVTGTDTQY
TRBV5-1,-,TRBJ1-3,ASSLDRATGNTIY
TRBV28,-,TRBJ2-1,ASSFAGGKLYNEQF
TRBV30,-,TRBJ1-6,AWSITGSNSPLH
TRBV29-1,once,TRBJ1-4,SVEDPVRSNEKLF
TRBV6-5,-,TRBJ2-4,ASSPTSLGIQY
TRBV6-1,-,TRBJ2-4,ASSEAGTPAKNIQY
TRBV29-1,-,TRBJ2-2,SVDKSGTSGISGELF